This T cell receptor (beta chain) was documented in a study of shared clonotypes between healthy human individuals. CDR1 is LGHNA, CDR2 YSLEER, per germline. The CDR3 contains 15 residues. V was shortened by 4 bases and J by 0 bases, with 9 bases between the two germline ends. This clone appeared once. Assay: immunoSEQ multiplex PCR; the TCRdb copy retains only in-frame clones and omits some. In the table there are around 2.3 million clones, approximately 94% of which are singletons. Sequenced: naive CD4+ T cells sorted from blood. Regarding subset: CD45RA+ positively selected. This TCR was recovered from a young man in good health. The chain carries TRBV4-3 and TRBJ2-2, with D possibly TRBD2 on 6 matching bases. CDR3 in amino acids: CASSRASANTGELFF. As DNA, the CDR3 is TGCGCCAGCAGCCGGGCTAGCGCGAACACCGGGGAGCTGTTTTTT.